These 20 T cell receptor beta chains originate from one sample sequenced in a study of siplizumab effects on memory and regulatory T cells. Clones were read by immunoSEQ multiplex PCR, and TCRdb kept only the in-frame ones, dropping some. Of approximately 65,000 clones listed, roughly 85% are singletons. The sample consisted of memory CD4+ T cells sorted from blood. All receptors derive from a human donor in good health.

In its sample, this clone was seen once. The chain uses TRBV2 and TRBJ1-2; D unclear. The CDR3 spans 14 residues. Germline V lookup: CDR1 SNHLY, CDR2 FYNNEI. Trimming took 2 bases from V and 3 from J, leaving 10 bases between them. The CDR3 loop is CASSERGLDYGYTF. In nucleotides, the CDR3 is TGTGCCAGCAGTGAAAGAGGGCTTGACTATGGCTACACCTTC.

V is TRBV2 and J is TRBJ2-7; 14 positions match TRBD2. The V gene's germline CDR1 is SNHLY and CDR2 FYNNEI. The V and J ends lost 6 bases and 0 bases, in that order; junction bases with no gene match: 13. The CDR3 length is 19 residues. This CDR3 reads CASRPSNRLAGGDSYEQYF. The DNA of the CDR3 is TGTGCCAGCAGGCCTTCAAACCGACTAGCGGGGGGGGACTCCTACGAGCAGTACTTC.

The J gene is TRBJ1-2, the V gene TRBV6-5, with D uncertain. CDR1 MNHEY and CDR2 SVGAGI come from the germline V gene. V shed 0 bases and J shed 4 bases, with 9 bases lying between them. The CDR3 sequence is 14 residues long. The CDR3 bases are TGTGCCAGCAGTTACTCGAGCGGCGTCTATGGCTACACCTTC. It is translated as CASSYSSGVYGYTF.

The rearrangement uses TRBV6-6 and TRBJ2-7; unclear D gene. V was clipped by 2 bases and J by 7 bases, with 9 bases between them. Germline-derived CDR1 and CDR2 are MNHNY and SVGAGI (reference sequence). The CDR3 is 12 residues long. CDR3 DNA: TGTGCCAGCAGTTACCTCGGTGGGGAGCAGTACTTC. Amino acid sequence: CASSYLGGEQYF.

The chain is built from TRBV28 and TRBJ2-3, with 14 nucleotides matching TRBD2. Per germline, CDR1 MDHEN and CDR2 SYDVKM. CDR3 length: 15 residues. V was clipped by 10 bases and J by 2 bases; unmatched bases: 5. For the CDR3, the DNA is TGTGCCATCGGGACTAGCGGGGGTTTCACAGATACGCAGTATTTT. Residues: CAIGTSGGFTDTQYF.

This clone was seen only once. CDR3 coding DNA: TGCGCCAGCAGCTCCGGGACAGGGGGTCCCACTGGGGCCAACGTCCTGACTTTC. Translating gives CASSSGTGGPTGANVLTF. This rearrangement joins TRBV5-1 to TRBJ2-6; 11 nucleotides agree with TRBD1. The ends lost 3 bases at V and 2 bases at J; junction bases unmatched: 7. Germline V gives CDR1 SGHRS, CDR2 YFSETQ. The CDR3 consists of 18 residues.

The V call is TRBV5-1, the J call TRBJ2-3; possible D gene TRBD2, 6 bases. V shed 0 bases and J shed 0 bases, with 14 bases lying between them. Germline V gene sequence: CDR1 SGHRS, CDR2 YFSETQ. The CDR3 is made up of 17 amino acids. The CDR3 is CASSLARDSTSTDTQYF. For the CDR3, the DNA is TGCGCCAGCAGCTTGGCGCGGGACTCTACTAGCACAGATACGCAGTATTTT.

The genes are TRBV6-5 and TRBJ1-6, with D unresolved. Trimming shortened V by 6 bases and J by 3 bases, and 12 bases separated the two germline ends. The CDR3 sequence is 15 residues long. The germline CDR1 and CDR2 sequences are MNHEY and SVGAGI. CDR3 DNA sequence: TGTGCCAGCAGAACCAGTTCCGGCTATAATTCACCCCTCCACTTT. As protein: CASRTSSGYNSPLHF.

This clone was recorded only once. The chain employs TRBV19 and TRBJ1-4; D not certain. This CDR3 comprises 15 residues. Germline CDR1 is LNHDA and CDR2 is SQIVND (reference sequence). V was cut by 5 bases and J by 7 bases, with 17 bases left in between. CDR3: CASSASRFPSEKLFF. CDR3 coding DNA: TGTGCCAGTAGTGCTAGCCGGTTTCCGAGTGAAAAACTGTTTTTT.

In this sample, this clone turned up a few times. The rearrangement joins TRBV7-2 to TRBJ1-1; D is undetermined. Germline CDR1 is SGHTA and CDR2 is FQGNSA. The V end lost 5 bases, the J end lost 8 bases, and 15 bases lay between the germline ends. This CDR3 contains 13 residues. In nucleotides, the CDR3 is TGTGCCAGCAGCCACGGACGGCTAAGCGAAGCTTTCTTT. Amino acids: CASSHGRLSEAFF.

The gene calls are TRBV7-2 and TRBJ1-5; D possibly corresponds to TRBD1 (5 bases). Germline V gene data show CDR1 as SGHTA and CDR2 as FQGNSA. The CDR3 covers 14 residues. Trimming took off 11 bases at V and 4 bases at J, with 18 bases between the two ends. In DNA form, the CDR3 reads TGTGCCTCAGGCCCGGGGCGGGAGAATCAGCCCCAGCATTTT. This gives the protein CASGPGRENQPQHF.

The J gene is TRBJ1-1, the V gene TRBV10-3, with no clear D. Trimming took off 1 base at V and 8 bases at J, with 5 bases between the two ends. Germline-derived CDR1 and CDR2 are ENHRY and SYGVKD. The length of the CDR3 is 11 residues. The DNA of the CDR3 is TGTGCCATCAGTGAGTGGGGAGAAGCTTTCTTT. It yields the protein CAISEWGEAFF.

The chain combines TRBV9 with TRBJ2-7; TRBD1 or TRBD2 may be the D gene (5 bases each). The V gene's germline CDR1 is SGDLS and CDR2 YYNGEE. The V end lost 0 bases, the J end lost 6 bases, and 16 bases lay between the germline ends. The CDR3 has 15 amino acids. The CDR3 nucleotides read TGTGCCAGCAGCGTAGGGTGGGGGAAAGAGGGCGAGCAGTACTTC. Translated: CASSVGWGKEGEQYF.

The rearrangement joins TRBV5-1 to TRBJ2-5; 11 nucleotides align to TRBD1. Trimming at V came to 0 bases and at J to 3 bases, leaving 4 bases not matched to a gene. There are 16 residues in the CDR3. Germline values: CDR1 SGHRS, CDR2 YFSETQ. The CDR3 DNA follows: TGCGCCAGCAGCTTGGGGACAGGGGGCTTTGAAGAGACCCAGTACTTC. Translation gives CASSLGTGGFEETQYF.

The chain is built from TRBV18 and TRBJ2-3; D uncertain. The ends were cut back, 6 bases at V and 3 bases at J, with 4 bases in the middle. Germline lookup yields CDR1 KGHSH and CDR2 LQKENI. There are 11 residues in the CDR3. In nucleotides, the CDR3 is TGTGCCAGCTCGCCAACAGATACGCAGTATTTT. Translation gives CASSPTDTQYF.

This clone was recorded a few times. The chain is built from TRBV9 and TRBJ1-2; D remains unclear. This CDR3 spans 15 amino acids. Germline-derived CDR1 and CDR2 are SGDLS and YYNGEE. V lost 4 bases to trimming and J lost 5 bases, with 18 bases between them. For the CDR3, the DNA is TGTGCCAGCAGCCCAGACTCCTTAGTCCGGTATGGCTACACCTTC. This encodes CASSPDSLVRYGYTF.

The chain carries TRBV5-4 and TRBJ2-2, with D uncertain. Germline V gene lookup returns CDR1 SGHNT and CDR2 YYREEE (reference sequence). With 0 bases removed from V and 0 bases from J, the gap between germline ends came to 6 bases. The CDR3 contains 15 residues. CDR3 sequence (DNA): TGTGCCAGCAGCTTGGCAGAAACGAACACCGGGGAGCTGTTTTTT. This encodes CASSLAETNTGELFF.

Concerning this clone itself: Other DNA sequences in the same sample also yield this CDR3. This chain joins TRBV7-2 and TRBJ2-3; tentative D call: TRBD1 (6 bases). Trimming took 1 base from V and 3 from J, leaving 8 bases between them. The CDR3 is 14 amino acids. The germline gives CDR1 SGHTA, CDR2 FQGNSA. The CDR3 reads CASSLGQGTDTQYF. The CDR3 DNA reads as TGTGCCAGCAGCTTAGGCCAGGGGACAGATACGCAGTATTTT.

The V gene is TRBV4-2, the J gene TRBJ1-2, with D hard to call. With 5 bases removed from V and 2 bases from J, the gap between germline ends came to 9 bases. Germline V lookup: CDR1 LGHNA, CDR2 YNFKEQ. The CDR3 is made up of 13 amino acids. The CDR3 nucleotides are TGTGCCAGCAGCTTGGAGCAGAACTATGGCTACACCTTC. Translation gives CASSLEQNYGYTF.

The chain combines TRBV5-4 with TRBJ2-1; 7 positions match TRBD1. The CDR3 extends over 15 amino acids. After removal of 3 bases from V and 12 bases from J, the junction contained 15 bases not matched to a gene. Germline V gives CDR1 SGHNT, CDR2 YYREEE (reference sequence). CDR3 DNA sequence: TGTGCCAGCAGCTCGACGAAGACAGGGCAACTTGGGCAGTTCTTC. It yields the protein CASSSTKTGQLGQFF.